A single sample is the source of the 10 T cell receptor beta chains below, sequenced in a study of shared clonotypes between healthy human individuals (dated by TCRdb to the early 2020s). Library preparation used the immunoSEQ multiplex PCR assay. This is the immuneACCESS table as TCRdb keeps it, with only in-frame sequences that have V and J called. A part of the clones is gone; compared with another copy, unresolved V genes explain less than half, and the rest is unexplained. The sample table records approximately 1.5 million clones; 98% of these occur just once. Approximately 0.45% of the sample goes to the ten largest clones. Sequencing was carried out using naive CD4+ T cells sorted from blood. The cell subset or site label here, explained by the study, means: CD45RA+ positively selected. These receptors originate from a man aged 25-45 years in good health.

The rearrangement links TRBV7-2 to TRBJ2-3; no clear D gene. Looked up from germline, CDR1 is SGHTA and CDR2 is FQGNSA. The CDR3 sequence is 14 residues long. Trimming removed 2 bases from V and 11 bases from J, with 17 bases in between. The CDR3, as DNA: TGTGCCAGCAGCTTATTTAGTCGGCCCCGTTGGCAGTATTTT. Translation gives CASSLFSRPRWQYF. The full variable domain, its missing parts supplied by reference TRBV7-2 and TRBJ2-3, is GAGVSQSPSNKVTEKGKDVELRCDPISGHTALYWYRQSLGQGLEFLIYFQGNSAPDKSGLPSDRFSAERTGGSVSTLTIQRTQQEDSAVYLCASSLFSRPRWQYFGPGTRLTVL.

Comments on this clone: One junction end disagrees with the germline gene, perhaps due to a read error. This chain uses TRBV2 with TRBJ1-1; unclear D gene. The germline V gene has CDR1 SNHLY and CDR2 FYNNEI. This CDR3 has 16 amino acids. CDR3 residues: CASNEEAQREDTEAFF. The CDR3 DNA sequence: TGTGCCAGCAATGAAGAGGCTCAACGGGAGGACACTGAAGCTTTCTTT.

V gene TRBV29-1 combines with J gene TRBJ2-3; the D gene is possibly TRBD2 (7 bases). CDR3 length: 16 amino acids. V was trimmed by 7 bases and J by 0 bases, leaving 20 bases between them. Germline V gene data show CDR1 as SQVTM and CDR2 as ANQGSEA. The CDR3 is CSATGGLRGSTDTQYF. The CDR3 DNA reads TGCAGCGCCACGGGGGGCCTACGGGGTAGCACAGATACGCAGTATTTT.

The CDR3 is CASSSQGANTEAFF. In DNA, the CDR3 is TGTGCCAGCAGCTCACAGGGGGCCAACACTGAAGCTTTCTTT. The rearrangement joins TRBV7-2 to TRBJ1-1, with TRBD1 matching 9 bases. The CDR3 length is 14 residues. The germline CDR1 and CDR2 sequences are SGHTA and FQGNSA. The V segment lost 4 bases and the J segment 2 bases; nucleotides outside the gene matches: 2.

The J gene is TRBJ2-2, the V gene TRBV5-1; TRBD1 matches 9 bases. The CDR3 is 17 amino acids. Germline values: CDR1 SGHRS, CDR2 YFSETQ. Unmatched junction bases numbered 8, after V lost 2 bases and J lost 3 bases. CDR3 loop: CASSFPSDRGDTGELFF. DNA for the CDR3: TGCGCCAGCAGCTTCCCCTCGGACAGGGGCGACACCGGGGAGCTGTTTTTT. The full variable domain, completed using reference TRBV5-1 and TRBJ2-2, is KAGVTQTPRYLIKTRGQQVTLSCSPISGHRSVSWYQQTPGQGLQFLFEYFSETQRNKGNFPGRFSGRQFSNSRSEMNVSTLELGDSALYLCASSFPSDRGDTGELFFGEGSRLTVL.

The rearrangement joins TRBV5-4 to TRBJ2-2; 9 bases fit TRBD2. Trimming took 4 bases from V and 1 from J; bases not matched to a gene: 5. Germline V gene sequence: CDR1 SGHNT, CDR2 YYREEE (reference sequence). The CDR3 is 16 amino acids. Here the CDR3 DNA reads TGTGCCAGCAGCCTGAGAGCGGGAGGGAACACCGGGGAGCTGTTTTTT. It translates to CASSLRAGGNTGELFF.

The rearrangement joins TRBV7-9 to TRBJ2-3; possibly TRBD2 for D (6 bases). The V gene's germline CDR1 is SEHNR and CDR2 FQNEAQ (reference sequence). The CDR3 is 13 amino acids. V lost 5 bases and J 6 bases, leaving 12 bases between the germline ends. CDR3 in amino acids: CASSLREYDTQYF. The CDR3 bases are TGTGCCAGCAGCCTCCGGGAGTACGATACGCAGTATTTT.

Comments on this clone: Other DNA sequences within the sample encode an identical CDR3. V gene TRBV6-5 combines with J gene TRBJ2-7; D remains ambiguous. CDR1 and CDR2 (germline): MNHEY, SVGAGI. The CDR3 covers 11 residues. V lost 5 bases to trimming and J lost 4 bases, with 6 bases between them. CDR3 sequence (DNA): TGTGCCAGCAGTGAAGGATACGAGCAGTACTTC. It is translated as CASSEGYEQYF.

The chain couples TRBV7-2 to TRBJ2-3; no reliable D call. Trimming cost V 1 base and J 2 bases, with 10 bases left between them. CDR1 and CDR2 (germline): SGHTA, FQGNSA. There are 15 residues in the CDR3. CDR3 bases: TGTGCCAGCAGCTTAGGTGACACCTTCACAGATACGCAGTATTTT. Amino acid sequence: CASSLGDTFTDTQYF.

The chain links TRBV6-5 to TRBJ2-1; 8 positions agree with TRBD2. Germline CDR1 reads MNHEY; CDR2 reads SVGAGI. After removal of 0 bases from V and 8 bases from J, the junction contained 6 bases not matched to a gene. This CDR3 comprises 15 residues. The CDR3 spells CASSYSSGRGHEQFF. In nucleotides, the CDR3 is TGTGCCAGCAGTTACTCGAGCGGGAGAGGCCATGAGCAGTTCTTC.